The entry below describes one T cell receptor beta chain. TCRdb independently ran MiXCR on the RT-PCR reads; one entry per CDR3 protein. The table lists about 540,000 distinct CDR3 sequences, roughly a quarter of them singletons. The sample comes from a study of response to subunit inactivated influenza vaccine. This sample was also put to use in a study of T cells expressing NK-cell markers. As that report states: As the method of synthesis, 5'RACE template switching with UMIs yielded TCR beta cDNA. Dominant NKG2C+ clonotype frequencies of 1.0-7.0% of CD8+ T cells were measured in about six donors.

Sequenced material: CD4+ T cells sorted from PBMCs, taken roughly 13 days after vaccination. The receptor comes from a man aged 45 to 65 who received an inactivated influenza vaccine.

CDR3 bases: TGTGCCATGAGCCCCGGACTGGGAATAAGGTCAGATACGCAGTATTTT. This gives the protein CAMSPGLGIRSDTQYF. J is TRBJ2-3 and V is TRBV4-2, with D possibly matching TRBD2 (5 bases). V lost 10 bases to trimming and J lost 4 bases, with 24 bases between them. The V gene's germline CDR1 is LGHNA and CDR2 YNFKEQ. The CDR3 spans 16 residues.